One and the same sample provided the 28 T cell receptor beta chains below, sequenced in a study of CD8+ T cells in alopecia areata. The treatment here: oral pan-JAK inhibitor, 5-10 mg twice daily. RNA was extracted and reverse transcribed into cDNA as the sequencing template. Clones were sequenced by immunoSEQ multiplex PCR, and TCRdb holds only the in-frame ones, with some missing. The data show around 100,000 clones, about 70% seen once. This specimen consisted of CD8+ T cells sorted from blood, obtained at week 44, from a patient treated with tofacitinib. These receptors all come from a human donor with alopecia areata.

The V gene is TRBV29-1, the J gene TRBJ1-1, with D possibly being TRBD1 (5 bases). The V gene lost 6 bases and the J gene lost 1 base, with 9 bases spanning the gap. Per germline, CDR1 SQVTM and CDR2 ANQGSEA. This CDR3 region has 12 residues. CDR3 sequence reads: CSVRAGNTEAFF. The CDR3, as DNA: TGCAGCGTCAGGGCGGGGAACACTGAAGCTTTCTTT.

V usage is TRBV29-1 and J usage is TRBJ1-2; D possibly corresponds to TRBD1 (5 bases). Germline V gene sequence: CDR1 SQVTM, CDR2 ANQGSEA. The V end lost 6 bases, the J end lost 8 bases, and 16 bases lay between the germline ends. The CDR3 totals 12 residues. CDR3 in DNA: TGCAGCGTCGAGGCCGGGGCGGACGGCTACACCTTC. Its translation: CSVEAGADGYTF.

V usage is TRBV6-1 and J usage is TRBJ1-5, with D tentatively TRBD1 (5 bases). The CDR3 spans 16 residues. Germline assignment: CDR1 MNHNS and CDR2 SASEGT. Trimming cost V 4 bases and J 2 bases, with 15 bases left between them. CDR3 coding DNA: TGTGCCAGCAGTGGCGACCGGGACTTCGGCAATCAGCCCCAGCATTTT. Its protein is CASSGDRDFGNQPQHF.

This rearrangement joins TRBV9 to TRBJ1-3; D remains unclear. CDR3 size: 16 residues. Germline CDR1 SGDLS, CDR2 YYNGEE. V lost 4 bases, J lost 0 bases, and 14 bases lay in between. In DNA, the CDR3 is TGTGCCAGCAGCCCACTTTTGGCCCGCTCTGGAAACACCATATATTTT. Its translation is CASSPLLARSGNTIYF. The whole variable domain, remainder taken from reference TRBV9 and TRBJ1-3, is DSGVTQTPKHLITATGQRVTLRCSPRSGDLSVYWYQQSLDQGLQFLIQYYNGEERAKGNILERFSAQQFPDLHSELNLSSLELGDSALYFCASSPLLARSGNTIYFGEGSWLTVV.

The gene calls are TRBV19 and TRBJ1-1; possibly TRBD1 for D (5 bases). This CDR3 has 15 residues. Germline V lookup: CDR1 LNHDA, CDR2 SQIVND (reference sequence). The V gene lost 3 bases and the J gene lost 2 bases, with 13 bases spanning the gap. The CDR3: CASSIRGDGNTEAFF. The CDR3, as DNA: TGTGCCAGTAGTATTCGTGGGGACGGCAACACTGAAGCTTTCTTT.

This clone has a handful of counts. The chain is built from TRBV30 and TRBJ2-5, with 10 bases matching TRBD2. V was pared by 2 bases and J by 1 base, with 4 bases of the junction left unmatched. The germline gives CDR1 GTSNPN, CDR2 SVGIG (reference sequence). This CDR3 spans 15 amino acids. CDR3 sequence: CAWSSLAGAQETQYF. The CDR3 DNA sequence: TGTGCCTGGAGTAGTCTAGCGGGGGCCCAAGAGACCCAGTACTTC. The complete variable domain, with remaining parts taken from reference TRBV30 and TRBJ2-5, reads SQTIHQWPATLVQPVGSPLSLECTVEGTSNPNLYWYRQAAGRGLQLLFYSVGIGQISSEVPQNLSASRPQDRQFILSSKKLLLSDSGFYLCAWSSLAGAQETQYFGPGTRLLVL.

V and J are TRBV7-9 and TRBJ2-5; maybe TRBD1 (6 bases). Germline loops: CDR1 SEHNR, CDR2 FQNEAQ (reference sequence). The length of the CDR3 is 15 residues. Trimming cost V 4 bases and J 5 bases, with 17 bases left between them. CDR3 loop: CASSSLDRDTETQYF. CDR3 nucleotides: TGTGCCAGCAGCTCCTTGGACCGGGACACTGAGACCCAGTACTTC.

V gene TRBV28 combines with J gene TRBJ2-5; 7 bases align to TRBD2. The length of the CDR3 is 15 residues. V lost 6 bases and J lost 3; bases outside the gene matches: 10. Germline V gene lookup returns CDR1 MDHEN and CDR2 SYDVKM. CDR3 amino acids: CASSTGTTMEETQYF. CDR3 DNA sequence: TGTGCCAGCAGCACCGGGACTACTATGGAAGAGACCCAGTACTTC.

In its sample, this clone was seen once. A much larger clone sits a single nucleotide away, making a read error possible. The chain joins TRBV11-2 to TRBJ2-7; D is undetermined. CDR1 SGHAT and CDR2 FQNNGV come from the germline V gene. The CDR3 extends over 11 amino acids. Trimming took 5 bases from V and 1 from J, leaving 3 bases between them. The chain's CDR3 is CASSNSYEQYF. Written as DNA, the CDR3 is TGTGCCAGCAGCAATTCCTACGAGCAGTACTTC.

The CDR3 sequence: CASSISAGARNEQFF. CDR3 in DNA: TGTGCCAGTAGTATTTCGGCGGGGGCCCGCAATGAGCAGTTCTTC. V usage is TRBV19 and J usage is TRBJ2-1; TRBD2 might be the D (7 bases). The CDR3 sequence is 15 residues long. Deletions cut 3 bases from V and 6 bases from J, with 15 bases between. Per the germline V gene, CDR1 is LNHDA and CDR2 is SQIVND (reference sequence).

This clone was observed a single time. The CDR3 loop reads CAWRGYNEQFF. CDR3 DNA sequence: TGTGCCTGGCGCGGTTACAATGAGCAGTTCTTC. The V call is TRBV30, the J call TRBJ2-1; D not certain. CDR1 and CDR2 (germline): GTSNPN, SVGIG (reference sequence). The CDR3 is 11 residues long. The V and J ends lost 5 bases and 4 bases respectively, with 6 bases between them.

This clone was detected only once. CDR3 coding DNA: TGTGCCATCACGGACAGAATGAACACTGAAGCTTTCTTT. As protein: CAITDRMNTEAFF. The chain couples TRBV19 to TRBJ1-1; D is possibly TRBD1 (6 bases). This CDR3 has 13 residues. The V end lost 10 bases, the J end lost 0 bases, and 12 bases lay between the germline ends. In germline, CDR1 is LNHDA, CDR2 SQIVND (reference sequence).

The V call is TRBV4-3, the J call TRBJ2-2; D might be TRBD2 (5 bases). The germline V and J ends were trimmed by 1 base and 6 bases, with 12 bases remaining between them. The germline V gene encodes CDR1 LGHNA and CDR2 YSLEER. The CDR3 is 15 amino acids. The DNA of the CDR3 is TGCGCCAGCAGCCAAGGAGGGCTAGGACCCGGGGAGCTGTTTTTT. This translates into CASSQGGLGPGELFF.

This clone was found once. V and J are TRBV6-1 and TRBJ1-1; D is unclear. V was trimmed by 5 bases and J by 0 bases, leaving 4 bases between them. There are 12 residues in the CDR3. CDR1 and CDR2 (germline): MNHNS, SASEGT. The CDR3 nucleotides are TGTGCCAGCAGTTTCATGAACACTGAAGCTTTCTTT. It encodes CASSFMNTEAFF.

The chain employs TRBV14 and TRBJ2-1; TRBD1 aligns across 10 bases. The CDR3 runs 15 residues. J lost 9 bases, V lost 5 bases, and 10 bases had no gene match. Germline values: CDR1 SGHDN, CDR2 FVKESK. CDR3 residues: CASSTRDRGRGEQFF. CDR3 coding DNA: TGTGCCAGCAGCACCCGGGACAGGGGAAGGGGTGAGCAGTTCTTC.

This chain uses TRBV4-3 with TRBJ2-3; D could derive from TRBD1 or TRBD2 (5 bases each). CDR3 length: 15 amino acids. Per the germline V gene, CDR1 is LGHNA and CDR2 is YSLEER. With 0 bases removed from V and 5 bases from J, the gap between germline ends came to 12 bases. CDR3 sequence: CASSQELRGRDTQYF. For the CDR3, the DNA is TGCGCCAGCAGCCAAGAACTGAGGGGCCGAGATACGCAGTATTTT.

This clone showed up just once. V and J are TRBV27 and TRBJ2-7, with D unresolved. CDR3 size: 13 residues. Deletions cut 6 bases from V and 1 base from J, with 10 bases between. Germline lookup yields CDR1 MNHEY and CDR2 SMNVEV (reference sequence). Here the CDR3 reads CASRNSNSYEQYF. The CDR3 region has the DNA TGTGCCAGCAGGAACAGTAATTCCTACGAGCAGTACTTC.

The genes are TRBV6-1 and TRBJ1-2; D gene ambiguous. The CDR3 extends over 14 amino acids. V lost 6 bases to trimming and J lost 8 bases, with 19 bases between them. Germline-derived CDR1 and CDR2 are MNHNS and SASEGT. As DNA, the CDR3 is TGTGCCAGCAGAAATTTGGACCCTTCGGAAGGCTACACCTTC. Translation gives CASRNLDPSEGYTF.

J is TRBJ1-5 and V is TRBV13; D not resolved. V was shortened by 0 bases and J by 2 bases, with 17 bases between the two germline ends. The CDR3 totals 18 residues. The germline V gene encodes CDR1 PRHDT and CDR2 FYEKMQ (reference sequence). The CDR3 spells CASSLGPPVEGGNQPQHF. Written as DNA, the CDR3 is TGTGCCAGCAGCTTAGGTCCGCCGGTGGAAGGCGGCAATCAGCCCCAGCATTTT.

The V gene is TRBV30, the J gene TRBJ1-3; no firm D call. Germline CDR1 is GTSNPN and CDR2 is SVGIG (reference sequence). Trimming pared 4 bases from V and 1 base from J, leaving 11 bases between. The CDR3 loop spans 14 amino acids. CDR3 in DNA: TGTGCCTGGACGCTGCGGGGTTCTGGAAACACCATATATTTT. Its translation is CAWTLRGSGNTIYF.

The chain couples TRBV6-6 to TRBJ1-1; unclear D gene. CDR1 MNHNY and CDR2 SVGAGI come from the germline V gene (reference sequence). Trimming removed 2 bases from V and 1 base from J, with 5 bases in between. CDR3 size: 13 residues. CDR3 sequence: CASSYGGNTEAFF. CDR3 DNA: TGTGCCAGCAGTTACGGCGGGAACACTGAAGCTTTCTTT.

This clone came up a few times. This chain uses TRBV7-9 with TRBJ1-1; D is undetermined. CDR3 size: 13 residues. CDR1 is SEHNR, CDR2 FQNEAQ, per germline (reference sequence). V was cut by 3 bases and J by 1 base, with 6 bases left in between. Here the CDR3 DNA reads TGTGCCAGCAGCTTGGGGTGGAACACTGAAGCTTTCTTT. It specifies CASSLGWNTEAFF.

The V gene is TRBV2, the J gene TRBJ1-6; 9 bases fit TRBD1. The CDR3 contains 14 residues. V trimming: 1 base; J trimming: 10 bases; junction bases outside the gene matches: 2. Germline CDR1 and CDR2: SNHLY and FYNNEI. Here the CDR3 reads CASSEGTGVSPLHF. CDR3 DNA: TGTGCCAGCAGTGAAGGGACAGGGGTCTCACCCCTCCACTTT.

The V call is TRBV2, the J call TRBJ1-1; D unclear. The germline V and J ends were trimmed by 2 bases and 6 bases, with 7 bases remaining between them. Looked up from germline, CDR1 is SNHLY and CDR2 is FYNNEI. The CDR3 loop spans 12 amino acids. The CDR3 loop is CASSENKSEAFF. The CDR3 DNA follows: TGTGCCAGCAGTGAAAATAAGTCTGAAGCTTTCTTT.

The chain combines TRBV7-9 with TRBJ1-2; no definite D call. Trimming took 3 bases from V and 3 from J, leaving 8 bases between them. The CDR3 covers 13 residues. Germline V CDR1 and CDR2: SEHNR, FQNEAQ (reference sequence). CDR3 in amino acids: CASSLSGDYGYTF. CDR3 in DNA: TGTGCCAGCAGCTTGTCCGGTGACTATGGCTACACCTTC.

The V and J genes are TRBV5-6 and TRBJ1-2; possible D gene TRBD1, 6 bases. Germline assignment: CDR1 SGHDT and CDR2 YYEEEE. The CDR3 extends over 15 amino acids. V was clipped by 3 bases and J by 6 bases, with 18 bases between them. The CDR3 is CASSSGSGGLNGYTF. The CDR3 coding sequence is TGTGCCAGCAGCTCCGGGTCTGGGGGCTTGAATGGCTACACCTTC.

This clone showed up just once. The rearrangement uses TRBV5-1 and TRBJ2-1, with 8 bases fitting TRBD1. V lost 4 bases to trimming and J lost 9 bases; unmatched junction nucleotides: 6. CDR3 length: 13 residues. Per germline, CDR1 SGHRS and CDR2 YFSETQ. The CDR3 sequence: CASSRGTGREQFF. The CDR3, as DNA: TGCGCCAGCAGCCGCGGGACAGGACGTGAGCAGTTCTTC.

This clone was seen just once. The genes are TRBV30 and TRBJ1-2; D not certain. This CDR3 comprises 15 residues. The V end was cut by 0 bases, the J end by 3 bases, with 14 bases between. Germline CDR1 reads GTSNPN; CDR2 reads SVGIG (reference sequence). The CDR3 DNA follows: TGTGCCTGGAGTGTAACCCACGGTGGTGACTATGGCTACACCTTC. Protein product: CAWSVTHGGDYGYTF.